Listed below are T cell receptor beta chains from one sample, sequenced in a study of radiation and T cells in renal cell carcinoma. TCRdb's table, derived via immunoSEQ multiplex PCR, lists solely in-frame clones and lacks some. Of some 130,000 clones listed, around nine tenths are singletons. The sequences come from blood, collected from a patient whose treatment included radiotherapy and nephrectomy. The receptor source for this set is a woman in her seventies with renal cell carcinoma. Each CDR3 is given with its conserved first and last residue. The D gene is left open where the match is weak. Size is stated for part of the rows, as once, few or many counts, or as a class when the clone is expanded.

J gene: TRBJ2-3; clone size: NA; V gene: TRBV7-9; D gene: NA; CDR3 protein: CASSLGTDTQYF; CDR3 DNA: TGTGCCAGCAGCTTAGGGACAGATACGCAGTATTTT
J gene: TRBJ2-3; clone size: NA; V gene: TRBV4-2; D gene: TRBD2; CDR3 protein: CASSPGTSGSTDTQYF; CDR3 DNA: TGTGCCAGCAGCCCCGGGACTAGCGGGTCAACAGATACGCAGTATTTT
J gene: TRBJ2-7; clone size: NA; V gene: TRBV5-6; D gene: NA; CDR3 protein: CASSLEGFPFSSYEQYF; CDR3 DNA: TGTGCCAGCAGCTTGGAGGGTTTTCCGTTTAGCTCCTACGAGCAGTACTTC
J gene: TRBJ1-2; clone size: NA; V gene: TRBV6-1; D gene: NA; CDR3 protein: CASSEAWGGYGYTF; CDR3 DNA: TGTGCCAGCAGTGAAGCATGGGGCGGTTATGGCTACACCTTC
J gene: TRBJ1-1; clone size: NA; V gene: TRBV6-6; D gene: TRBD1; CDR3 protein: CASSFGTGRDTEAFF; CDR3 DNA: TGTGCCAGCAGTTTTGGGACAGGGCGGGACACTGAAGCTTTCTTT
J gene: TRBJ1-2; clone size: NA; V gene: TRBV2; D gene: NA; CDR3 protein: CASTLEGGYGANYGYTF; CDR3 DNA: TGTGCCAGCACCCTCGAAGGAGGGTATGGGGCTAACTATGGCTACACCTTC
J gene: TRBJ2-7; clone size: few; V gene: TRBV11-2; D gene: TRBD2; CDR3 protein: CASSYTSGGSYEQYF; CDR3 DNA: TGTGCCAGCAGCTATACTAGCGGGGGCTCCTACGAGCAGTACTTC
J gene: TRBJ1-1; clone size: few; V gene: TRBV9; D gene: NA; CDR3 protein: CASSVAPIGGIGNTEAFF; CDR3 DNA: TGTGCCAGCAGCGTAGCTCCTATAGGAGGGATTGGGAACACTGAAGCTTTCTTT
J gene: TRBJ2-3; clone size: NA; V gene: TRBV13; D gene: TRBD2; CDR3 protein: CASSLGLAGLTDTQYF; CDR3 DNA: TGTGCCAGCAGCCTTGGACTAGCGGGGTTAACAGATACGCAGTATTTT
J gene: TRBJ1-5; clone size: NA; V gene: TRBV6-5; D gene: NA; CDR3 protein: CASSYYGPSSNQPQHF; CDR3 DNA: TGTGCCAGCAGTTACTATGGTCCTTCAAGCAATCAGCCCCAGCATTTT
J gene: TRBJ2-7; clone size: NA; V gene: TRBV7-8; D gene: NA; CDR3 protein: CASSLGGEENEQYF; CDR3 DNA: TGTGCCAGCAGCTTAGGGGGGGAAGAAAACGAGCAGTACTTC
J gene: TRBJ1-1; clone size: few; V gene: TRBV30; D gene: NA; CDR3 protein: CAWSKVMGEAFF; CDR3 DNA: TGTGCCTGGAGTAAGGTAATGGGTGAAGCTTTCTTT
J gene: TRBJ1-5; clone size: NA; V gene: TRBV30; D gene: NA; CDR3 protein: CAWSEGRDSNQPQHF; CDR3 DNA: TGTGCCTGGAGTGAAGGACGGGATAGCAATCAGCCCCAGCATTTT
J gene: TRBJ2-3; clone size: NA; V gene: TRBV15; D gene: TRBD1; CDR3 protein: CATSDRQGDRDTQYF; CDR3 DNA: TGTGCCACCAGCGACCGACAGGGGGATAGAGATACGCAGTATTTT
J gene: TRBJ2-7; clone size: NA; V gene: TRBV9; D gene: TRBD1; CDR3 protein: CASSAGPGQGPEQYF; CDR3 DNA: TGTGCCAGCAGCGCGGGGCCGGGACAGGGCCCCGAGCAGTACTTC
J gene: TRBJ2-2; clone size: NA; V gene: TRBV5-4; D gene: TRBD1; CDR3 protein: CASSLKTGVTGELFF; CDR3 DNA: TGTGCCAGCAGCTTGAAGACAGGGGTCACCGGGGAGCTGTTTTTT
J gene: TRBJ2-5; clone size: NA; V gene: TRBV7-2; D gene: NA; CDR3 protein: CASSLNKIETQYF; CDR3 DNA: TGTGCCAGCAGCTTAAATAAGATTGAGACCCAGTACTTC
J gene: TRBJ1-5; clone size: NA; V gene: TRBV4-3; D gene: NA; CDR3 protein: CASSQDFSRLSPTQPQHF; CDR3 DNA: TGCGCCAGCAGCCAAGATTTTTCCCGGTTAAGCCCAACTCAGCCCCAGCATTTT
J gene: TRBJ2-5; clone size: NA; V gene: TRBV7-2; D gene: NA; CDR3 protein: CASSLDIRAAQETQYF; CDR3 DNA: TGTGCCAGCAGCTTAGATATCAGGGCGGCCCAAGAGACCCAGTACTTC
J gene: TRBJ2-7; clone size: NA; V gene: TRBV27; D gene: TRBD1; CDR3 protein: CASSLRQGAGEQYF; CDR3 DNA: TGTGCCAGCAGTTTAAGACAGGGGGCAGGCGAGCAGTACTTC
J gene: TRBJ2-7; clone size: NA; V gene: TRBV10-3; D gene: NA; CDR3 protein: CAISDSGRLATYEQYF; CDR3 DNA: TGTGCCATCAGTGATTCCGGACGGCTAGCGACCTACGAGCAGTACTTC
J gene: TRBJ1-2; clone size: NA; V gene: TRBV15; D gene: NA; CDR3 protein: CATSRVGTFNYGYTF; CDR3 DNA: TGTGCCACCAGCAGAGTTGGGACTTTTAACTATGGCTACACCTTC
J gene: TRBJ2-3; clone size: once; V gene: TRBV9; D gene: NA; CDR3 protein: CASSAEGSNTQYF; CDR3 DNA: TGTGCCAGCAGCGCGGAGGGAAGCAATACGCAGTATTTT
J gene: TRBJ2-5; clone size: NA; V gene: TRBV19; D gene: TRBD2; CDR3 protein: CASSAPSGGATETQYF; CDR3 DNA: TGTGCCAGTAGTGCTCCTAGCGGGGGGGCCACTGAGACCCAGTACTTC
J gene: TRBJ2-1; clone size: NA; V gene: TRBV27; D gene: NA; CDR3 protein: CASSFWHLNEQFF; CDR3 DNA: TGTGCCAGCAGTTTTTGGCATCTCAATGAGCAGTTCTTC
J gene: TRBJ2-5; clone size: NA; V gene: TRBV27; D gene: TRBD2; CDR3 protein: CASSPNRDYKETQYF; CDR3 DNA: TGTGCCAGCAGCCCTAACCGGGACTATAAAGAGACCCAGTACTTC
J gene: TRBJ2-3; clone size: NA; V gene: TRBV5-4; D gene: NA; CDR3 protein: CASSSRDFGDTQYF; CDR3 DNA: TGTGCCAGCAGCTCCCGGGACTTTGGGGATACGCAGTATTTT